One and the same sample provided the 10 T cell receptor beta chains below, sequenced in a study of T-cell memory formation after mild COVID-19. TCRdb reanalysed the 5' RACE reads using MiXCR and keeps one entry per CDR3 protein. The table lists some 300,000 distinct CDR3 sequences, 20% to 25% of them singletons. Sequencing was performed on PBMCs or a T cell subset sorted from them (not recorded which). Receptor source: a man aged 18 to 29 who had mild COVID-19 (a few samples of this study predate the infection). Cell type and time point are not known.

The chain recombines TRBV29-1 with TRBJ2-2; perhaps TRBD2 as D (6 bases). V dropped 4 bases and J dropped 4 bases, with 16 bases sitting between them. CDR3 length: 15 amino acids. The V gene's germline CDR1 is SQVTM and CDR2 ANQGSEA. The CDR3 DNA reads as TGCAGCGTTGGGTACGGGCGGGGACTCACCGGGGAGCTGTTTTTT. Amino acid sequence: CSVGYGRGLTGELFF.

This clonotype occurred a few times. This sequence joins TRBV24-1 and TRBJ2-3; D uncertain. This CDR3 spans 14 amino acids. Germline loops: CDR1 KGHDR, CDR2 SFDVKD. Trimming pared 5 bases from V and 0 bases from J, leaving 8 bases between. The CDR3 region has the DNA TGTGCCACCAGTGCGGCGGACAGCACAGATACGCAGTATTTT. Amino acid sequence: CATSAADSTDTQYF.

This clonotype was picked up a small number of times. J is TRBJ1-5 and V is TRBV12-3 or TRBV12-4; no firm D call. Trimming left V 5 bases short and J 0 bases short, with 11 bases between. The CDR3 extends over 15 amino acids. The CDR3 region is CASSEQENSNQPQHF. CDR3 in DNA: TGTGCCAGCAGTGAGCAGGAGAATAGCAATCAGCCCCAGCATTTT.

This chain uses TRBV12-3 or TRBV12-4 with TRBJ1-5, with D uncertain. This CDR3 has 12 residues. V gave up 2 bases and J gave up 6 bases, with 5 bases separating them. The CDR3 sequence: CASSLWSQPQHF. The CDR3 nucleotides read TGTGCCAGCAGTTTATGGTCTCAGCCCCAGCATTTT.

This clonotype was seen repeatedly, ten times or more. The V and J genes are TRBV20-1 and TRBJ2-2; D uncertain. Trimming stripped 2 bases from V and 5 bases from J, with 12 bases between. Germline loops: CDR1 DFQATT, CDR2 SNEGSKA (reference sequence). The CDR3 runs 14 residues. The CDR3 is CSARTTLGTGELFF. CDR3 in DNA: TGCAGTGCTAGAACTACGCTAGGGACCGGGGAGCTGTTTTTT.

This clonotype was seen more than once but under ten times. This chain links TRBV7-2 with TRBJ1-2; D remains ambiguous. Germline V CDR1 and CDR2: SGHTA, FQGNSA. CDR3 length: 15 amino acids. Trimming left V 4 bases short and J 8 bases short, with 20 bases between. This chain's CDR3 is CASSSLGGKGLGYTF. The CDR3, as DNA: TGTGCCAGCAGCTCCCTGGGAGGAAAGGGATTAGGCTACACCTTC.

This clonotype has more than one count but fewer than ten. This sequence joins TRBV28 and TRBJ2-2; 9 positions match TRBD1. Losses at the gene ends were 3 bases for V and 5 bases for J; bases not matched to a gene: 7. This CDR3 is 16 amino acids long. The V gene's germline CDR1 is MDHEN and CDR2 SYDVKM. CDR3 amino acids: CASSLEGQGKTGELFF. DNA for the CDR3: TGTGCCAGCAGTTTGGAAGGACAGGGGAAGACCGGGGAGCTGTTTTTT.

CDR3 in DNA: TGCGCCAGCAGTGAGTCGGGAGGGCAAGAGACCCAGTACTTC. It is translated as CASSESGGQETQYF. V is TRBV10-1 and J is TRBJ2-5; 7 bases are a match to TRBD2. V lost 0 bases and J lost 2; bases outside the gene matches: 0. CDR3 size: 14 residues. The germline gives CDR1 WNHNN, CDR2 SYGVQD (reference sequence).

This clonotype has just a few counts. This chain links TRBV6-6 with TRBJ2-4; weak D call: TRBD2 (7 bases). Germline V gene data show CDR1 as MNHNY and CDR2 as SVGAGI (reference sequence). The V end was cut by 8 bases, the J end by 5 bases, with 13 bases between. The CDR3 is made up of 13 amino acids. CDR3 DNA: TGTGCCAGCGAAGGGGGGGCGGAAAACATTCAGTACTTC. Translated: CASEGGAENIQYF.

The sample holds a few counts of this clonotype. This rearrangement joins TRBV5-1 to TRBJ2-5, with D tentatively TRBD1 (6 bases). CDR1 is SGHRS and CDR2 is YFSETQ in the germline V gene. This CDR3 has 14 residues. The ends were cut back, 4 bases at V and 0 bases at J, with 10 bases in the middle. The CDR3 DNA follows: TGCGCCAGCAGCGGGCGACAGGACCAAGAGACCCAGTACTTC. Encoded protein: CASSGRQDQETQYF.